This T cell receptor (beta chain) was retrieved from a study of blood T cell repertoires in COVID-19. Study-wide context: PBMCs, B-cell-depleted T cells, or T cells were the source of the cDNA or gDNA that made up the material.

V was cut by 5 bases and J by 7 bases, with 6 bases left in between. Germline V gene sequence: CDR1 MNHNY, CDR2 SVGAGI (reference sequence). The length of the CDR3 is 11 residues. Seattle cases were enrolled at active infection and followed longitudinally. Authors' methods: Scientists estimated how many nucleated cells there were by amplifying reference gene primers. Only in-frame clones appear in the TCRdb table, and some are missing; sequencing was by immunoSEQ multiplex PCR. V and J calls and clone size are copied from that table; D and trimming were computed from the DNA. The sample yields 400,000 or so clones, roughly 90% seen once.

Sequenced: peripheral blood. The sequence derives from a man aged 18 to 30 with COVID-19, enrolled during active disease. V gene TRBV6-6 combines with J gene TRBJ2-4, with a possible D match to TRBD1 (6 bases). The CDR3 region is CASSQGNIQYF. CDR3 DNA: TGTGCCAGCAGTCAGGGGAACATTCAGTACTTC.